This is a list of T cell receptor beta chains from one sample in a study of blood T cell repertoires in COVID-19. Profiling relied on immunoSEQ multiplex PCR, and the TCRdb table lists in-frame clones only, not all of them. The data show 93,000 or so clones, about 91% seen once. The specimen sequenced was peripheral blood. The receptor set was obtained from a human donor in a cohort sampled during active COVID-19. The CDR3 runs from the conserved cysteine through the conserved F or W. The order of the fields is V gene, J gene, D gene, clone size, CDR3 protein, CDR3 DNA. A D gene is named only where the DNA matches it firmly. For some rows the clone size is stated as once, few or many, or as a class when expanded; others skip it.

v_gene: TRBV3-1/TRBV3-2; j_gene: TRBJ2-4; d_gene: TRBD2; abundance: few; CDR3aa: CASSQRPSGTPTAKNIQYF; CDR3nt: TGTGCCAGCAGCCAAAGGCCTAGCGGGACTCCAACAGCCAAAAACATTCAGTACTTC
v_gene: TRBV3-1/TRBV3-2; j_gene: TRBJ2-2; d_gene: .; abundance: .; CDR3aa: CASSQHTEGTGELFF; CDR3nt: TGTGCCAGCAGCCAACACACAGAGGGCACCGGGGAGCTGTTTTTT
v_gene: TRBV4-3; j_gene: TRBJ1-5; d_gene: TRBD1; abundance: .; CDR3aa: CASSQDRGHSNQPQHF; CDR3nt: TGCGCCAGCAGCCAAGATAGGGGGCATAGCAATCAGCCCCAGCATTTT
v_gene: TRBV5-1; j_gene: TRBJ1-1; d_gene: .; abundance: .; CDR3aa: CASSFSADTEAFF; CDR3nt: TGCGCCAGCAGCTTTTCAGCGGACACTGAAGCTTTCTTT
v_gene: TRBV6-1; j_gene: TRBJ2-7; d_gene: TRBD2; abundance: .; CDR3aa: CASSDGGAIYEQYF; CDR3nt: TGTGCCAGCAGTGACGGGGGGGCGATCTACGAGCAGTACTTC
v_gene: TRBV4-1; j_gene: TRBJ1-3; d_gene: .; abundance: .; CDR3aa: CASSQERGYTIYF; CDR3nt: TGCGCCAGCAGCCAAGAGAGGGGGTACACCATATATTTT
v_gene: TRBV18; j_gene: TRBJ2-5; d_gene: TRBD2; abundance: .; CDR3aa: CASSPGAGEETQYF; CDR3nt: TGTGCCAGCTCACCAGGAGCGGGGGAGGAGACCCAGTACTTC
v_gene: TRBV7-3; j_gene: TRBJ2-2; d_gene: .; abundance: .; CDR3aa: CASSYQNTGELFF; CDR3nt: TGTGCCAGCAGCTATCAGAACACCGGGGAGCTGTTTTTT
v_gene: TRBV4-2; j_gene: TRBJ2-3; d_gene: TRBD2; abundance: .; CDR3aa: CASSHLGLAGATDTQYF; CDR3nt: TGTGCCAGCAGCCACCTGGGACTAGCGGGAGCCACAGATACGCAGTATTTT
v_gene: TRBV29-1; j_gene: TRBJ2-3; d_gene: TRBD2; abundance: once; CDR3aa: CSVVGRLTDTQYF; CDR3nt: TGCAGCGTTGTCGGGAGGCTCACAGATACGCAGTATTTT
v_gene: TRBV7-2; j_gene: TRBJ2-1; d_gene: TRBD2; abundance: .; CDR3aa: CASSRWTSEQFF; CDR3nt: TGTGCCAGCAGCCGATGGACTAGCGAGCAGTTCTTC
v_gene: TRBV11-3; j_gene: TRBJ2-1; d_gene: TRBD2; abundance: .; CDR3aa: CASSPTGTSGPYNEQFF; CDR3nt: TGTGCCAGCAGCCCGACCGGGACTAGCGGTCCCTACAATGAGCAGTTCTTC
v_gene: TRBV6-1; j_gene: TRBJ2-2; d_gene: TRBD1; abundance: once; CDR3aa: CASSQGTGTGELFF; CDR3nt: TGTGCCAGCAGTCAAGGGACAGGCACCGGGGAGCTGTTTTTT
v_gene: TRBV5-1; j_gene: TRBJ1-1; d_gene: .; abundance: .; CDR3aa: CASSRDPGGTEAFF; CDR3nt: TGCGCCAGCAGCCGCGACCCGGGGGGCACTGAAGCTTTCTTT
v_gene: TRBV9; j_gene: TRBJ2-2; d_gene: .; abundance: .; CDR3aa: CASSVFPGNTGELFF; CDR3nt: TGTGCCAGCAGCGTATTTCCAGGGAACACCGGGGAGCTGTTTTTT
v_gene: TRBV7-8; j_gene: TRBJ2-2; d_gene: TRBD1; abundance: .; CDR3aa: CASSRDRGNTGELFF; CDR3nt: TGTGCCAGCAGCAGAGACAGGGGTAATACCGGGGAGCTGTTTTTT
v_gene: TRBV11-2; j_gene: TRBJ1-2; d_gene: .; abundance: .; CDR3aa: CASTELGGPYGYTF; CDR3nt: TGTGCCAGCACCGAACTCGGGGGACCCTATGGCTACACCTTC
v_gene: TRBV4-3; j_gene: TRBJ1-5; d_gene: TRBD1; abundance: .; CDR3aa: CASSPGQQNQPQHF; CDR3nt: TGCGCCAGCAGCCCGGGACAGCAAAATCAGCCCCAGCATTTT
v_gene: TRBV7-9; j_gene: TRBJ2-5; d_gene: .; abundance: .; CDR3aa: CASSLLAQETQYF; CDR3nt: TGTGCCAGCAGCTTACTAGCCCAAGAGACCCAGTACTTC
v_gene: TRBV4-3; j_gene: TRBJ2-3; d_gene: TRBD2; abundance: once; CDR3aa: CASSQVSSGTDTQYF; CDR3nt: TGCGCCAGCAGCCAAGTCTCTAGCGGGACAGATACGCAGTATTTT
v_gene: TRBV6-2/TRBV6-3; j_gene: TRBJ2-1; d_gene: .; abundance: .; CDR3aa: CASSGRGYNEQFF; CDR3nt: TGTGCCAGCAGCGGTAGGGGGTACAATGAGCAGTTCTTC
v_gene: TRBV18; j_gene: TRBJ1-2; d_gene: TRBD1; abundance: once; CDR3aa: CASSPPDRVGGYTF; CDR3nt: TGTGCCAGCTCACCACCGGACAGGGTAGGCGGCTACACCTTC
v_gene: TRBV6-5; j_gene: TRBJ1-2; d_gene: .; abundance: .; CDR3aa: CAARTTAAPNYGYTF; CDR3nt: TGTGCCGCCCGGACAACGGCGGCACCGAACTATGGCTACACCTTC
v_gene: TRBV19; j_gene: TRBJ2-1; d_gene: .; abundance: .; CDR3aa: CASSIISSGGRYNEQFF; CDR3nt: TGTGCCAGTAGTATAATCTCCTCGGGTGGGAGATACAATGAGCAGTTCTTC
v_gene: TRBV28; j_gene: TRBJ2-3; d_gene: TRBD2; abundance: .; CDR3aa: CASRGTSAQYF; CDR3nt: TGTGCCAGCAGAGGGACTAGCGCGCAGTATTTT